What follows describes a single T cell receptor (beta chain). Which antigen it targets is not known. Base-call qualities are not available, and no considerably larger clone is one nucleotide away. The library was made by PCR. TCRdb names Illumina HiSeq 2500 as the instrument used. TCR libraries were prepared with molecular barcoding, using unique molecular identifiers to normalize TCRbeta repertoire quantification. TCRdb's own reprocessing of the public reads used fastp at Q25 and MiXCR and kept productive beta chains. Entries that share a CDR3 protein sequence are merged under the most common genes and DNA. This sample has 490,000 or so distinct CDR3 sequences in its table, and around 12% of those were observed once. The top ten constitute more than 5.5% of the sample. The germline V gene encodes CDR1 SGHRS and CDR2 YFSETQ. Between the V and J ends, shortened by 2 bases and 2 bases respectively, the junction contains 11 bases. The CDR3 numbers 14 residues from cysteine through phenylalanine. Of all the DNA, just the CDR3 is kept, 42 bases in frame from base 1.

This sample is drawn from a study of T-cell reconstitution after alpha-beta-depleted transplantation in children (dated by TCRdb to the mid-2010s). In the study overall: Using TCR repertoire profiling, the study followed T-cell immune reconstitution in a quantitative way in children after TCRalphabeta/CD19-depleted allogeneic hematopoietic cell transplantation.

This specimen consisted of PBMCs from the stem cell graft donor, obtained from the stem cell graft. The V gene is TRBV5-1 and the J gene is TRBJ2-7; TRBD2 might be the D gene, on 6 matching bases. The TCR originated in a human donor who donated a stem cell graft to a child with combined immunodeficiency. The DNA reads TGCGCCAGCAGCTTAAGACTAGACCCCTACGAGCAGTACTTC. It specifies CASSLRLDPYEQYF.